These 20 T cell receptor beta chains originate from one sample sequenced in a study of cytomegalovirus exposure and HLA in healthy donors. Researchers ran the PCR with 60 Vbeta and 13 Jbeta primers. The data were produced by immunoSEQ multiplex PCR, yet TCRdb's version contains in-frame clones alone and is incomplete. The sample has roughly 100,000 clones; around four fifths are singletons. Material: PBMCs. These receptors all come from a woman aged 40 to 49 in good health and CMV-seropositive.

V is TRBV10-3 and J is TRBJ2-3, with D unresolved. Trimming left V 4 bases short and J 2 bases short, with 4 bases between. Germline V gene data show CDR1 as ENHRY and CDR2 as SYGVKD. This CDR3 is 12 amino acids long. CDR3 residues: CAISGDTDTQYF. The CDR3 nucleotides are TGTGCCATCAGTGGCGACACAGATACGCAGTATTTT.

The chain links TRBV14 to TRBJ2-6; D is unclear. CDR1 is SGHDN and CDR2 is FVKESK in the germline V gene. The CDR3 extends over 17 amino acids. The ends were cut back, 6 bases at V and 1 base at J, with 16 bases in the middle. The CDR3 nucleotides are TGTGCCAGCAGTGATTCTTTTGGCCGATCTGGGGCCAACGTCCTGACTTTC. Translated, it gives CASSDSFGRSGANVLTF.

This clone was counted once. The rearrangement uses TRBV4-2 and TRBJ2-1; 9 bases line up with TRBD2. Germline V lookup: CDR1 LGHNA, CDR2 YNFKEQ. V shed 0 bases and J 7 bases; nucleotides not matched to a gene: 13. The CDR3 length is 18 residues. CDR3 DNA: TGTGCCAGCAGCCAAGATCTCCCGGTTCTAGCGGGGAGGAATGAGCAGTTCTTC. This translates into CASSQDLPVLAGRNEQFF.

The chain is built from TRBV27 and TRBJ2-1; 8 bases line up with TRBD1. The junction had 14 bases not matched to a gene; V was cut back by 4 bases and J by 6 bases. The CDR3 extends over 17 amino acids. In germline, CDR1 is MNHEY, CDR2 SMNVEV (reference sequence). CDR3 in DNA: TGTGCCAGCAGTTCCCCTTTAACAGGGGGAGGAGGCAATGAGCAGTTCTTC. It encodes CASSSPLTGGGGNEQFF.

The chain joins TRBV5-1 to TRBJ1-4, with D maybe TRBD1 (5 bases). The V and J ends lost 5 bases and 0 bases respectively, with 11 bases between them. CDR1 SGHRS and CDR2 YFSETQ come from the germline V gene. The CDR3 contains 15 residues. This CDR3 reads CASRIQGSTNEKLFF. The CDR3 nucleotides read TGCGCCAGCAGGATCCAGGGTTCAACTAATGAAAAACTGTTTTTT.

This chain uses TRBV19 with TRBJ2-7; TRBD2 might be the D (5 bases). This CDR3 has 14 amino acids. Germline CDR1 and CDR2: LNHDA and SQIVND (reference sequence). Trimming took off 4 bases at V and 0 bases at J, with 10 bases between the two ends. DNA of the CDR3: TGTGCCAGTAGTAATGAGCGGTACTCCTACGAGCAGTACTTC. Protein product: CASSNERYSYEQYF.

The chain combines TRBV7-9 with TRBJ2-2, with TRBD1 matching 8 bases. The junction had 15 bases not matched to a gene; V was cut back by 7 bases and J by 2 bases. The CDR3 length is 18 residues. Germline CDR1 SEHNR, CDR2 FQNEAQ (reference sequence). The CDR3: CASTLHPGQASNTGELFF. In DNA, the CDR3 is TGTGCCAGCACCCTGCACCCGGGACAGGCATCTAACACCGGGGAGCTGTTTTTT.

CDR3 amino acids: CASSLSRGVTEAFF. The CDR3 DNA follows: TGTGCCAGCAGCTTATCCCGGGGGGTCACTGAAGCTTTCTTT. The chain carries TRBV11-1 and TRBJ1-1, with D possibly being TRBD1 (5 bases). Per the germline V gene, CDR1 is SGHAT and CDR2 is FQDESV (reference sequence). The CDR3 spans 14 residues. Trimming took 2 bases from V and 4 from J, leaving 11 bases between them.

This chain connects TRBV7-9 to TRBJ2-7; D perhaps matches TRBD1 (5 bases). Trimming pared 5 bases from V and 2 bases from J, leaving 10 bases between. The CDR3 runs 13 residues. The V gene's germline CDR1 is SEHNR and CDR2 FQNEAQ (reference sequence). In DNA, the CDR3 is TGTGCCAGCAGCCCGGGCAGGGCCTACGAGCAGTACTTC. Translated: CASSPGRAYEQYF.

This clone was counted a few times. This sequence joins TRBV11-2 and TRBJ2-3; 9 bases are shared with TRBD1. V was clipped by 6 bases and J by 8 bases; unmatched bases: 12. Per the germline V gene, CDR1 is SGHAT and CDR2 is FQNNGV. The CDR3 consists of 15 residues. CDR3 bases: TGTGCCAGCAGACGGGACAGGGAAGGTTCCGGTACGCAGTATTTT. This codes for CASRRDREGSGTQYF. Full variable domain (rest looked up from reference TRBV11-2 and TRBJ2-3): EAGVAQSPRYKIIEKRQSVAFWCNPISGHATLYWYQQILGQGPKLLIQFQNNGVVDDSQLPKDRFSAERLKGVDSTLKIQPAKLEDSAVYLCASRRDREGSGTQYFGPGTRLTVL.

This sequence joins TRBV28 and TRBJ2-5, with 9 bases lining up with TRBD2. The closer fit of TRBJ2-7 to the DNA end suggests the J call may be wrong. The CDR3 contains 16 residues. CDR1 MDHEN and CDR2 SYDVKM come from the germline V gene. The CDR3: CASSPAGTSISYEQYF. The CDR3 nucleotides are TGTGCCAGCAGTCCAGCCGGGACTAGCATCTCCTACGAGCAGTACTTC.

V is TRBV9 and J is TRBJ1-1; perhaps TRBD1 as D (6 bases). Germline V lookup: CDR1 SGDLS, CDR2 YYNGEE. V was trimmed by 4 bases and J by 0 bases, leaving 22 bases between them. CDR3 size: 18 residues. CDR3 in DNA: TGTGCCAGCAGCCGAATCAACATCATCAGGGACATGAACACTGAAGCTTTCTTT. This sequence encodes CASSRINIIRDMNTEAFF.

This rearrangement joins TRBV28 to TRBJ2-5; D unclear. With the DNA end fitting TRBJ2-7 better, the J assignment may be wrong. Germline V lookup: CDR1 MDHEN, CDR2 SYDVKM. The CDR3 spans 10 residues. The CDR3 region has the DNA TGTGCCACACGAACCTACGAGCAGTACTTC. Encoded protein: CATRTYEQYF.

This clone was counted only a few times. The chain recombines TRBV11-1 with TRBJ2-5; 10 bases are shared with TRBD2. The CDR3 extends over 15 amino acids. The germline gives CDR1 SGHAT, CDR2 FQDESV (reference sequence). V dropped 5 bases and J dropped 1; count of bases not matched to a gene: 4. This CDR3 reads CASSPSGGPQETQYF. CDR3 sequence (DNA): TGTGCCAGCAGCCCTAGCGGGGGCCCCCAAGAGACCCAGTACTTC.

The chain has TRBV29-1 and TRBJ1-1; possibly TRBD1 for D (5 bases). CDR1 and CDR2 from the germline V gene are SQVTM and ANQGSEA. V gave up 4 bases and J gave up 9 bases, with 15 bases separating them. The CDR3 spans 12 residues. The CDR3 reads CSVGGVTRKAFF. DNA for the CDR3: TGCAGCGTTGGGGGGGTCACTCGAAAAGCTTTCTTT.

This clone was seen once. The chain has TRBV11-3 and TRBJ1-2; 10 nucleotides align to TRBD1. CDR1 is SGHNT, CDR2 YENEEA, per germline. This CDR3 has 16 residues. Germline trimming cut 2 bases from V and 7 bases from J; bases unmatched to any gene: 10. The CDR3 DNA is TGTGCCAGCAGCTTACCAGGAACCGGGACAGGGGCTGGCTACACCTTC. This codes for CASSLPGTGTGAGYTF.

The rearrangement joins TRBV7-9 to TRBJ2-7; 12 bases align to TRBD2. This CDR3 comprises 17 residues. With 1 base clipped from V and 0 bases from J, the junction kept 4 bases outside the gene matches. Per germline, CDR1 SEHNR and CDR2 FQNEAQ (reference sequence). The CDR3 DNA follows: TGTGCCAGCAGCTTAGGAATGACTAGCGGGGGCTCCTACGAGCAGTACTTC. Translated, it gives CASSLGMTSGGSYEQYF.

This chain uses TRBV11-3 with TRBJ2-7; TRBD1 matches 9 bases. The germline V gene encodes CDR1 SGHNT and CDR2 YENEEA. The CDR3 length is 15 residues. V was pared by 5 bases and J by 5 bases, with 10 bases of the junction left unmatched. The CDR3 sequence: CASSTYHRGLDEQYF. CDR3 DNA sequence: TGTGCCAGCAGCACGTATCACAGGGGGCTTGACGAGCAGTACTTC.

This chain connects TRBV19 to TRBJ1-2; tentatively, D is TRBD1 (6 bases). CDR1 and CDR2 from the germline V gene are LNHDA and SQIVND (reference sequence). V lost 3 bases and J lost 2, with 13 bases in between. The CDR3 contains 15 residues. CDR3 bases: TGTGCCAGTAGTATCCGGGCAGGGGCGAACTATGGCTACACCTTC. This translates into CASSIRAGANYGYTF.

This clone showed up just a few times. The rearrangement links TRBV29-1 to TRBJ2-1; TRBD1 aligns across 9 bases. Germline V gives CDR1 SQVTM, CDR2 ANQGSEA. With V trimmed by 6 bases and J by 8 bases, 8 bases remained unmatched. CDR3 size: 13 residues. The CDR3 is CSVGTGGEDEQFF. The CDR3 region has the DNA TGCAGCGTCGGCACAGGGGGCGAGGATGAGCAGTTCTTC.